These 15 T cell receptor beta chains originate from one sample sequenced in a study of molecular identifiers for immune sequencing clone quantification. TCRdb reprocessed the PCR reads via MiXCR and lists one record per CDR3 protein. The sample includes approximately 500,000 distinct CDR3 sequences, about 25% of them seen just once. Sequencing was performed on naive CD8+ T cells from blood, with Jurkat cell RNA spiked in. This sample's subset: FACS-sorted CD8+CD4-CCR7+CD45RA+ naive T cells. The origin of the receptors is a human donor in good health. Some libraries in this study had Jurkat cell RNA spiked in.

Remarks on this clonotype: A read error may produce the germline difference seen at one junction end. The chain joins TRBV20-1 to TRBJ2-3; D remains ambiguous. Germline loops: CDR1 DFQATT, CDR2 SNEGSKA (reference sequence). The CDR3 has 15 residues. CDR3 sequence (DNA): TGCAGTGCTAGAAATCTAGAGGCGAACACAAATACGCAGTATTTT. This gives the protein CSARNLEANTNTQYF.

This clonotype was detected many times. The chain recombines TRBV30 with TRBJ1-1; D is ambiguous. From germline, CDR1 is GTSNPN and CDR2 SVGIG (reference sequence). Trimming cost V 4 bases and J 5 bases, with 8 bases left between them. The CDR3 loop spans 11 amino acids. CDR3 nucleotides: TGTGCCTGGACGGTGCGGACTGAAGCTTTCTTT. Its protein is CAWTVRTEAFF.

The chain recombines TRBV4-1 with TRBJ2-5; no clear D. Germline values: CDR1 MGHRA, CDR2 YSYEKL. There are 14 residues in the CDR3. The V and J ends lost 0 bases and 0 bases respectively, with 5 bases between them. The DNA of the CDR3 is TGCGCCAGCAGCCAAGAAGGAAACCAAGAGACCCAGTACTTC. It specifies CASSQEGNQETQYF.

On this clonotype: A junction boundary mismatches the germline segment, possibly from a read error. The V call is TRBV18, the J call TRBJ1-3, with D perhaps TRBD1 (6 bases). This CDR3 region has 15 residues. Germline-derived CDR1 and CDR2 are KGHSH and LQKENI. The CDR3 loop is CASSPGQSSGNTMYF. The DNA for the CDR3 is TGTGCCAGCTCACCGGGACAAAGCTCTGGAAACACCATGTATTTT.

This clonotype showed up just a few times. The chain couples TRBV19 to TRBJ2-2; a weak D match, TRBD1 (5 bases). The germline V gene encodes CDR1 LNHDA and CDR2 SQIVND (reference sequence). The CDR3 loop spans 14 amino acids. V dropped 4 bases and J dropped 5 bases, with 11 bases sitting between them. The CDR3 bases are TGTGCCAGTAGTACAGGGTGGCGGACCGGGGAGCTGTTTTTT. It encodes CASSTGWRTGELFF. Complete variable domain (other parts from reference TRBV19 and TRBJ2-2): DGGITQSPKYLFRKEGQNVTLSCEQNLNHDAMYWYRQDPGQGLRLIYYSQIVNDFQKGDIAEGYSVSREKKESFPLTVTSAQKNPTAFYLCASSTGWRTGELFFGEGSRLTVL.

On this clonotype: Here the CDR3 omits its conserved ending phenylalanine or tryptophan, so a read error is the likely source. This chain links TRBV4-1 with TRBJ2-5, with D perhaps given as TRBD1 or TRBD2 (5 bases each). The CDR3 length is 14 residues. With 5 bases removed from V and 6 bases from J, the gap between germline ends came to 16 bases. The germline gives CDR1 MGHRA, CDR2 YSYEKL. The CDR3 DNA sequence: TGCGCCAGCAGCACCATGATGGGGGATCAGACCCAGTACATC. Its translation is CASSTMMGDQTQYI.

At least ten counts were recorded for this clonotype. The chain uses TRBV14 and TRBJ2-6; TRBD1 matches 7 bases. CDR3 size: 18 residues. The germline gives CDR1 SGHDN, CDR2 FVKESK. With V trimmed by 1 base and J by 0 bases, 6 bases remained unmatched. The CDR3 nucleotides read TGTGCCAGCAGCCAAGTGCCAGGGGGTTACTCTGGGGCCAACGTCCTGACTTTC. This translates into CASSQVPGGYSGANVLTF.

This clonotype was seen repeatedly, ten times or more. V usage is TRBV30 and J usage is TRBJ2-2; D might be TRBD1 (6 bases). Between the trimmed V and J ends, which lost 8 bases and 4 bases, there was a span of 17 bases. Looked up from germline, CDR1 is GTSNPN and CDR2 is SVGIG (reference sequence). The CDR3 is made up of 14 amino acids. In DNA, the CDR3 is TGTGCCAGCCCGGGACAACGAATCACCGGGGAGCTGTTTTTT. Amino acid sequence: CASPGQRITGELFF.

The table lists this clonotype with many counts. V and J are TRBV11-2 and TRBJ2-6; D gene unclear. V shed 0 bases and J shed 3 bases, with 6 bases lying between them. The germline V gene encodes CDR1 SGHAT and CDR2 FQNNGV. The CDR3 spans 15 residues. CDR3 protein: CASSLDKGGANVLTF. In DNA, the CDR3 is TGTGCCAGCAGCTTAGATAAAGGTGGGGCCAACGTCCTGACTTTC.

This sequence joins TRBV4-1 and TRBJ2-3; D is unclear. Trimming stripped 3 bases from V and 0 bases from J, with 10 bases between. This CDR3 comprises 15 residues. Germline CDR1 is MGHRA and CDR2 is YSYEKL. The CDR3 spells CASSQGFGSTDTQYF. CDR3 DNA sequence: TGCGCCAGCAGCCAGGGGTTCGGCAGCACAGATACGCAGTATTTT.

About this clonotype itself: One junction end disagrees with the germline gene, perhaps due to a read error. The genes are TRBV14 and TRBJ2-3; 9 positions agree with TRBD2. In germline, CDR1 is SGHDN, CDR2 FVKESK. The length of the CDR3 is 16 residues. The CDR3 loop is CASGQVAGEVQDTQYF. CDR3 DNA: TGTGCCAGCGGCCAAGTAGCGGGGGAGGTTCAAGATACGCAGTATTTT.

The genes are TRBV4-1 and TRBJ1-1; 7 positions agree with TRBD1. Germline V gene sequence: CDR1 MGHRA, CDR2 YSYEKL. Trimming cost V 4 bases and J 2 bases; bases outside gene matches: 4. The CDR3 is 14 residues long. CDR3 loop: CASSPQGRNTEAFF. In DNA form, the CDR3 reads TGCGCCAGCAGCCCACAGGGGAGAAACACTGAAGCTTTCTTT.

This clonotype was observed many times. The V gene is TRBV7-9, the J gene TRBJ2-7, with D maybe TRBD1 (5 bases). V lost 4 bases, J lost 4 bases, and 11 bases lay in between. CDR3 length equals 13 residues. CDR1 SEHNR and CDR2 FQNEAQ come from the germline V gene (reference sequence). DNA of the CDR3: TGTGCCAGCAGCTCAGGGTTCGGGTACGAGCAGTACTTC. Translating gives CASSSGFGYEQYF.

This clonotype was counted a few times. The chain carries TRBV19 and TRBJ2-7; the D gene is possibly TRBD1 (6 bases). V lost 3 bases and J lost 2, with 11 bases in between. The germline V gene encodes CDR1 LNHDA and CDR2 SQIVND (reference sequence). The CDR3 covers 14 residues. CDR3 region: CASSITGQTYEQYF. CDR3 sequence (DNA): TGTGCCAGTAGTATCACAGGGCAGACCTACGAGCAGTACTTC.

J is TRBJ1-3 and V is TRBV13; possibly TRBD1 for D (6 bases). CDR3 length equals 17 residues. Germline V gives CDR1 PRHDT, CDR2 FYEKMQ (reference sequence). Trimming removed 5 bases from V and 0 bases from J, with 17 bases in between. The CDR3 spells CASSARQESYSGNTIYF. DNA of the CDR3: TGTGCCAGCAGCGCTCGACAGGAGAGTTACTCTGGAAACACCATATATTTT. Drawing the rest from reference TRBV13 and TRBJ1-3, the complete variable domain is AAGVIQSPRHLIKEKRETATLKCYPIPRHDTVYWYQQGPGQDPQFLISFYEKMQSDKGSIPDRFSAQQFSDYHSELNMSSLELGDSALYFCASSARQESYSGNTIYFGEGSWLTVV.